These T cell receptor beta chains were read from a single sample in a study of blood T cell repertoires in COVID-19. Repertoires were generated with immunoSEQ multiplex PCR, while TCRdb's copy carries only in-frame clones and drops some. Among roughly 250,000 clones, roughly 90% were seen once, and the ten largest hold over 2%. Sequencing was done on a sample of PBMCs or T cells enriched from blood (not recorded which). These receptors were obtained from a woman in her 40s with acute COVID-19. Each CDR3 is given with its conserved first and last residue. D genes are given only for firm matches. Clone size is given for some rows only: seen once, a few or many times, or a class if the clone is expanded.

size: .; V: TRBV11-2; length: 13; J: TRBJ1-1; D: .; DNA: TGTGCCAGCAGCTTAGATAGGAACACTGAAGCTTTCTTT; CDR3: CASSLDRNTEAFF
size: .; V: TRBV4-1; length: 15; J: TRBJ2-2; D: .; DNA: TGCGCCAGCAGCCAAGGCGGGGTCAACACCGGGGAGCTGTTTTTT; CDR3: CASSQGGVNTGELFF
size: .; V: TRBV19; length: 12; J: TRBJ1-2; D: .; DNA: TGTGCCAGTAGTATCTCAGCGCAGCGCTACACCTTC; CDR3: CASSISAQRYTF
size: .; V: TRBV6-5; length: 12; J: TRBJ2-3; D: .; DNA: TGTGCCAGCAGCCTTCCGGGGGATACGCAGTATTTT; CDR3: CASSLPGDTQYF
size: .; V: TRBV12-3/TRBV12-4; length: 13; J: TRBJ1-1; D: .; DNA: TGTGCCAGCAGTCCGACAGGCATTCCCGGCGCTTTCTTT; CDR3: CASSPTGIPGAFF
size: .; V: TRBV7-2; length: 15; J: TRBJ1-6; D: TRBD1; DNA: TGTGCCAGCAGCTTAGGGCAGGGGGTTAATTCACCCCTCCACTTT; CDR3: CASSLGQGVNSPLHF
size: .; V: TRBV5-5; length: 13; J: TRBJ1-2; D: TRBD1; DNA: TGTGCCAGCAGCACGACAGGGGGTGTCGGCTACACCTTC; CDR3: CASSTTGGVGYTF
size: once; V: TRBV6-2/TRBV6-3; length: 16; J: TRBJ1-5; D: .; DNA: TGTGCCAGCAGTTACTCGAGACAGGCTGGCAATCAGCCCCAGCATTTT; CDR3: CASSYSRQAGNQPQHF
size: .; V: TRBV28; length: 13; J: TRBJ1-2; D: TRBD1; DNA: TGTGCCATCCGAAGGACAGGGGCCTCTGCCTACACCTTC; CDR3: CAIRRTGASAYTF
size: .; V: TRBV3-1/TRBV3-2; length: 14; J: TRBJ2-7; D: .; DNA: TGTGCCAGCAGCCAAGGACTAAGCATCTACGAGCAGTACTTC; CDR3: CASSQGLSIYEQYF
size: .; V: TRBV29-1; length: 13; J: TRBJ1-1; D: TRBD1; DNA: TGCAGCGTTGAGACCCAACAGGGGACTGAAGCTTTCTTT; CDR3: CSVETQQGTEAFF
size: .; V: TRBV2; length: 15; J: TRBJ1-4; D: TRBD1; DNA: TGTGCCAGCAGTGAATTGGACAGGCGGACGGAAAAACTGTTTTTT; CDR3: CASSELDRRTEKLFF
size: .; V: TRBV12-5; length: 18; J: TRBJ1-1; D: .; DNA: TGTGCTAGTGGTTTGGTACCTGCGGACACCGGACGGAACACTGAAGCTTTCTTT; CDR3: CASGLVPADTGRNTEAFF
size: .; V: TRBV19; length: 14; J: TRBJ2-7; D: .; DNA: TGTGCCAGTAGTATTCGTCAGGGCGTATACGAGCAGTACTTC; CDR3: CASSIRQGVYEQYF
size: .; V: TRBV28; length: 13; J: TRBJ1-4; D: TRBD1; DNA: TGTGCCAGCAGTGTGGGGCAGGGGGGAAAACTGTTTTTT; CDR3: CASSVGQGGKLFF
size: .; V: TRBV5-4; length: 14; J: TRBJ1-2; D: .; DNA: TGTGCCAGCAGCTCGGGACTTACGTCCTATGGCTACACCTTC; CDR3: CASSSGLTSYGYTF
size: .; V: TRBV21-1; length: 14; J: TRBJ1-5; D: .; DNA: TGTGCCAGCCGATTTTTAGCGGCTAATCAGCCCCAGCATTTT; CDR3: CASRFLAANQPQHF
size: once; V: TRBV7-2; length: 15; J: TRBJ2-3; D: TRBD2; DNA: TGTGCCAGCAGCTTAAGACTAGCGGGTGTAGATACGCAGTATTTT; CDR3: CASSLRLAGVDTQYF
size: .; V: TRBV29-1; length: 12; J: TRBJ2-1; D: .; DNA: TGCAGCGTTCTACGCCCCTACAATGAGCAGTTCTTC; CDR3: CSVLRPYNEQFF
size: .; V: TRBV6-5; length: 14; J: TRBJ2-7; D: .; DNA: TGTGCCAGCAGTTACACAGACAGGTCCTACGAGCAGTACTTC; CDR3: CASSYTDRSYEQYF
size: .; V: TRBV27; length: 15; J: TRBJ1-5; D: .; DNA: TGTGCCAGCAGTCCAGATCCGGGGAGCAATCAGCCCCAGCATTTT; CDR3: CASSPDPGSNQPQHF
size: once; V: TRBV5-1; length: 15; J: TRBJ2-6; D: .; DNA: TGCGCCAGCAGCTCCTTGGTAGCTGGGGCCAACGTCCTGACTTTC; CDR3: CASSSLVAGANVLTF